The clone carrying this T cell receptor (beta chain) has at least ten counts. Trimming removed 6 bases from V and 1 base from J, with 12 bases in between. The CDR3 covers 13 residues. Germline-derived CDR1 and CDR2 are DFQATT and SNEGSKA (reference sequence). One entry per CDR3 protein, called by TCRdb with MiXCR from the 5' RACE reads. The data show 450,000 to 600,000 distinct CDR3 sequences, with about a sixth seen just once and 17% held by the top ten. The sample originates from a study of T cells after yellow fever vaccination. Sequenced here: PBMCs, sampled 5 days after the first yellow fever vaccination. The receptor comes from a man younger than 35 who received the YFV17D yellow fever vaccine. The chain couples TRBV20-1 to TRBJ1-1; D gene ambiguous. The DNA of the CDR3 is TGCAGTGCCCCTCTCGGAGCGAACACTGAAGCTTTCTTT. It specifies CSAPLGANTEAFF.